The 25 T cell receptor beta chains listed next were all sequenced from one sample in a study of T cells after yellow fever vaccination. MiXCR, applied by TCRdb to the 5' RACE reads, yields one record per CDR3 protein. The sample holds about 350,000 distinct CDR3 sequences, around 13% seen once. The sample in question was CD4+ T cells sorted from PBMCs, obtained 15 days after the yellow fever booster vaccination. The origin of the receptors is a young man who received the YFV17D yellow fever vaccine.

This clonotype has just a few counts. The J gene is TRBJ2-1, the V gene TRBV11-2; no clear D gene. Germline V gene sequence: CDR1 SGHAT, CDR2 FQNNGV. There are 15 residues in the CDR3. Between the trimmed V and J ends, which lost 3 bases and 0 bases, there was a span of 9 bases. The CDR3 region is CASSLGISSYNEQFF. Written as DNA, the CDR3 is TGTGCCAGCAGCTTGGGAATCAGCTCCTACAATGAGCAGTTCTTC.

The DNA of the CDR3 is TGTGCCAGCTCACCGGGACAGACTGGGGCCAACGTCCTGACTTTC. This sequence encodes CASSPGQTGANVLTF. The chain uses TRBV18 and TRBJ2-6; 7 nucleotides align to TRBD1. CDR3 length equals 15 residues. CDR1 KGHSH and CDR2 LQKENI come from the germline V gene. With V trimmed by 3 bases and J by 2 bases, 1 base remained unmatched.

The chain links TRBV27 to TRBJ2-5; D gene ambiguous. This CDR3 has 14 residues. Germline lookup yields CDR1 MNHEY and CDR2 SMNVEV (reference sequence). The germline V and J ends were trimmed by 5 bases and 6 bases, with 16 bases remaining between them. CDR3 DNA sequence: TGTGCCAGCAGTGCTTGGCAGCGCGAGAAGACCCAGTACTTC. Amino acids: CASSAWQREKTQYF.

This clonotype occurred a few times. The rearrangement links TRBV7-6 to TRBJ2-6; 7 positions match TRBD1. Trimming took 5 bases from V and 0 from J; bases not matched to a gene: 7. The CDR3 totals 17 residues. CDR1 and CDR2 (germline): SGHVS, FNYEAQ. CDR3 loop: CASSPTGPISGANVLTF. The CDR3 DNA sequence: TGTGCCAGCAGCCCGACAGGGCCAATCTCTGGGGCCAACGTCCTGACTTTC.

This clonotype has more than one count but fewer than ten. The gene calls are TRBV7-8 and TRBJ1-1; possibly TRBD1 for D (5 bases). Germline V gene sequence: CDR1 SGHVS, CDR2 FQNEAQ. The CDR3 is made up of 16 amino acids. V was shortened by 1 base and J by 4 bases, with 16 bases between the two germline ends. Here the CDR3 DNA reads TGTGCCAGCAGCTTAGGGTCGTCAGGGTACGGCACTGAAGCTTTCTTT. The encoded protein is CASSLGSSGYGTEAFF.

This clonotype occurred a few times. This chain links TRBV25-1 with TRBJ2-5; 9 bases match TRBD1. CDR1 MGHDK and CDR2 SYGVNS come from the germline V gene. V lost 0 bases to trimming and J lost 4 bases; unmatched junction nucleotides: 3. The CDR3 runs to 15 residues. CDR3 sequence reads: CASSEYGTGTETQYF. As DNA, the CDR3 is TGTGCCAGCAGTGAATATGGGACAGGGACAGAGACCCAGTACTTC. Drawing the rest from reference TRBV25-1 and TRBJ2-5, the complete variable domain is EADIYQTPRYLVIGTGKKITLECSQTMGHDKMYWYQQDPGMELHLIHYSYGVNSTEKGDLSSESTVSRIRTEHFPLTLESARPSHTSQYLCASSEYGTGTETQYFGPGTRLLVL.

V and J are TRBV9 and TRBJ2-2, with 9 positions matching TRBD2. With V trimmed by 1 base and J by 6 bases, 4 bases remained unmatched. Germline V gene lookup returns CDR1 SGDLS and CDR2 YYNGEE. This CDR3 region has 15 residues. The CDR3: CASSVLAGFAGELFF. The CDR3 DNA reads TGTGCCAGCAGCGTACTAGCGGGGTTTGCCGGGGAGCTGTTTTTT.

V and J are TRBV15 and TRBJ1-1; unclear D gene. Per the germline V gene, CDR1 is LNHNV and CDR2 is YYDKDF (reference sequence). Trimming took 0 bases from V and 1 from J, leaving 6 bases between them. The CDR3 covers 14 residues. The chain's CDR3 is CATSRDGWNTEAFF. The CDR3, as DNA: TGTGCCACCAGCAGAGATGGTTGGAACACTGAAGCTTTCTTT.

CDR3 sequence reads: CASSLRSRGTSSPLHF. The DNA of the CDR3 is TGTGCCAGCAGCTTAAGGAGTAGGGGAACGTCTTCACCCCTCCACTTT. The V and J genes are TRBV7-3 and TRBJ1-6; D is possibly TRBD1 (5 bases). This CDR3 region has 16 residues. The V gene's germline CDR1 is SGHTA and CDR2 FQGTGA. V was clipped by 1 base and J by 9 bases, with 16 bases between them.

V is TRBV27 and J is TRBJ2-6, with D hard to call. This CDR3 has 18 residues. Looked up from germline, CDR1 is MNHEY and CDR2 is SMNVEV (reference sequence). The V end was cut by 6 bases, the J end by 0 bases, with 18 bases between. The CDR3 region has the DNA TGTGCCAGCAGACCTCCCTTGCATCAGTTCTCTGGGGCCAACGTCCTGACTTTC. Its protein is CASRPPLHQFSGANVLTF.

This clonotype has only a few counts. The chain employs TRBV7-9 and TRBJ1-5; 7 bases line up with TRBD1. Germline trimming cut 2 bases from V and 0 bases from J; bases unmatched to any gene: 7. Germline V gene lookup returns CDR1 SEHNR and CDR2 FQNEAQ (reference sequence). This CDR3 is built from 17 residues. The CDR3 DNA reads TGTGCCAGCAGCTTAACCTCGGACAGGCTTAGCAATCAGCCCCAGCATTTT. It encodes CASSLTSDRLSNQPQHF.

This sequence joins TRBV20-1 and TRBJ2-7; 7 bases line up with TRBD1. Per the germline V gene, CDR1 is DFQATT and CDR2 is SNEGSKA (reference sequence). This CDR3 contains 14 residues. Trimming removed 3 bases from V and 4 bases from J; junction bases left unmatched: 9. The CDR3 DNA reads TGCAGTGCTAGTGTCCCGACAGGGAATTACGAGCAGTACTTC. It is translated as CSASVPTGNYEQYF.

The rearrangement joins TRBV20-1 to TRBJ1-2; perhaps TRBD1 as D (5 bases). Trimming cost V 6 bases and J 4 bases, with 21 bases left between them. The length of the CDR3 is 15 residues. Germline V gene data show CDR1 as DFQATT and CDR2 as SNEGSKA (reference sequence). The CDR3 bases are TGCAGTGCACGGGATGGGGCGGCGGTGGGCTATGGCTACACCTTC. Amino acids: CSARDGAAVGYGYTF.

This clonotype was recorded a few times. The chain is built from TRBV12-3 or TRBV12-4 and TRBJ1-5; a possible D gene is TRBD1 (6 bases). The ends were cut back, 6 bases at V and 3 bases at J, with 15 bases in the middle. This CDR3 is 15 amino acids long. CDR3 DNA: TGTGCCAGCAGCCTGATGACAGGCCACAATCAGCCCCAGCATTTT. The encoded protein is CASSLMTGHNQPQHF.

V and J are TRBV7-3 and TRBJ1-2; 7 positions agree with TRBD1. This CDR3 region has 16 residues. Trimming took 0 bases from V and 2 from J; bases not matched to a gene: 6. Germline V gene data show CDR1 as SGHTA and CDR2 as FQGTGA. CDR3 amino acids: CASSLTPQGGNYGYTF. The CDR3 DNA reads TGTGCCAGCAGCTTAACCCCCCAGGGGGGCAACTATGGCTACACCTTC.

A few counts support this clonotype. The gene calls are TRBV4-1 and TRBJ2-3; 7 bases fit TRBD2. V lost 4 bases and J lost 3; bases outside the gene matches: 16. CDR3 size: 18 residues. CDR1 MGHRA and CDR2 YSYEKL come from the germline V gene. CDR3 sequence: CASSRGEGLSKETDTQYF. The CDR3 DNA sequence: TGCGCCAGCAGCCGCGGGGAGGGACTTTCAAAGGAAACAGATACGCAGTATTTT.

This chain links TRBV5-1 with TRBJ1-1; TRBD1 matches 7 bases. Per germline, CDR1 SGHRS and CDR2 YFSETQ. J lost 2 bases, V lost 4 bases, and 8 bases had no gene match. The CDR3 runs 15 residues. This chain's CDR3 is CASSPDREANTEAFF. The DNA for the CDR3 is TGCGCCAGCAGCCCCGACAGGGAAGCCAACACTGAAGCTTTCTTT.

The rearrangement links TRBV7-2 to TRBJ1-2, with D tentatively TRBD1 (6 bases). The V and J ends lost 6 bases and 5 bases respectively, with 13 bases between them. The CDR3 loop spans 13 amino acids. CDR1 SGHTA and CDR2 FQGNSA come from the germline V gene. CDR3 bases: TGTGCCAGCAGTAGCGGGGGCTTTTATGGCTACACCTTC. The encoded protein is CASSSGGFYGYTF. Using reference TRBV7-2 and TRBJ1-2 for the parts outside the CDR3, the full variable domain is GAGVSQSPSNKVTEKGKDVELRCDPISGHTALYWYRQSLGQGLEFLIYFQGNSAPDKSGLPSDRFSAERTGGSVSTLTIQRTQQEDSAVYLCASSSGGFYGYTFGSGTRLTVV.

This clonotype was counted a few times. The CDR3 nucleotides read TGTGCCAGCAGCTTGACGGGCCAGGGGGAGGCCGGGGAGCTGTTTTTT. This codes for CASSLTGQGEAGELFF. The chain links TRBV7-9 to TRBJ2-2; weak D call: TRBD1 (7 bases). CDR3 length: 16 residues. Germline V gene sequence: CDR1 SEHNR, CDR2 FQNEAQ (reference sequence). Trimming cost V 3 bases and J 6 bases, with 17 bases left between them.

The chain joins TRBV10-3 to TRBJ1-4; D unclear. Germline values: CDR1 ENHRY, CDR2 SYGVKD. There are 13 residues in the CDR3. V was shortened by 3 bases and J by 8 bases, with 10 bases between the two germline ends. In DNA, the CDR3 is TGTGCCATCAGTGATAAGATTTCGGAAAAACTGTTTTTT. It yields the protein CAISDKISEKLFF.

This clonotype was found once. J is TRBJ1-5 and V is TRBV24-1; D ambiguous. This CDR3 comprises 13 residues. Trimming shortened V by 5 bases and J by 5 bases, and 9 bases separated the two germline ends. Germline-derived CDR1 and CDR2 are KGHDR and SFDVKD. The CDR3 region has the DNA TGTGCCACCAGTGGGGCCTCCCATCAGCCCCAGCATTTT. This sequence encodes CATSGASHQPQHF.

This clonotype was seen at least ten times. The chain recombines TRBV3-1 with TRBJ2-6; the D is unclear. V was cut by 1 base and J by 0 bases, with 1 base left in between. Germline assignment: CDR1 LGHDT and CDR2 YNNKEL (reference sequence). The CDR3 is 14 amino acids. The CDR3 sequence: CASSQVSGANVLTF. The CDR3 nucleotides read TGTGCCAGCAGCCAAGTCTCTGGGGCCAACGTCCTGACTTTC.

The chain couples TRBV20-1 to TRBJ2-7; the D is unclear. V lost 3 bases and J lost 11, with 14 bases in between. Germline V CDR1 and CDR2: DFQATT, SNEGSKA (reference sequence). The CDR3 contains 11 residues. This chain's CDR3 is CSARSPNVEYV. Written as DNA, the CDR3 is TGCAGTGCTAGGTCCCCTAATGTGGAGTACGTC.

There are many counts of this clonotype. The J gene is TRBJ2-1, the V gene TRBV6-5; 11 positions match TRBD2. The CDR3 is 15 residues long. Trimming cost V 2 bases and J 4 bases; bases outside gene matches: 1. Germline V gene lookup returns CDR1 MNHEY and CDR2 SVGAGI. The DNA of the CDR3 is TGTGCCAGCAGTTACGGGACTAGCGGATACAATGAGCAGTTCTTC. Its protein is CASSYGTSGYNEQFF.

This clonotype appeared a few times. The chain joins TRBV25-1 to TRBJ2-5, with a possible D match to TRBD1 (6 bases). Germline CDR1 and CDR2: MGHDK and SYGVNS. The CDR3 is 12 amino acids. The germline V and J ends were trimmed by 2 bases and 9 bases, with 10 bases remaining between them. The DNA for the CDR3 is TGTGCCAGCAGTGAACGGAGACAGGCCCAGTACTTC. Its protein is CASSERRQAQYF.